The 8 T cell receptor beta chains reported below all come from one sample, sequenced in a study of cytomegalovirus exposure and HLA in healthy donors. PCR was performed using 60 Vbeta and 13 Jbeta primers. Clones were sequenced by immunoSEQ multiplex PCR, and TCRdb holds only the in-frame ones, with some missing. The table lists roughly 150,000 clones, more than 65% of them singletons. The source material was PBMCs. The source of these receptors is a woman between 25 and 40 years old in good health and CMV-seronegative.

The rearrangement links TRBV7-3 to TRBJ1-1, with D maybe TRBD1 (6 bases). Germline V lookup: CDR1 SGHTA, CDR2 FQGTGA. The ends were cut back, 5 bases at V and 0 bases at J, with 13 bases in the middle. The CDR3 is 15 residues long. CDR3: CASSPQTGMNTEAFF. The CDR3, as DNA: TGTGCCAGCAGCCCCCAGACAGGCATGAACACTGAAGCTTTCTTT.

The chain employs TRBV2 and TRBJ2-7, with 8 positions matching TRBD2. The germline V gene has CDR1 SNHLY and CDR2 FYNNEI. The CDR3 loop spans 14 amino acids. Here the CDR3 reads CAIGGGKQSYEQYF. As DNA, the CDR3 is TGTGCGATCGGGGGGGGGAAACAGTCTTACGAGCAGTACTTC.

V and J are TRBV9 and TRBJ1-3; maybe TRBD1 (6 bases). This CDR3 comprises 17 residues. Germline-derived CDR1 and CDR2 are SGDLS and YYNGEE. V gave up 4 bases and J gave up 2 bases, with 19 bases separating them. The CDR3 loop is CASSIDPIGGTGNTIYF. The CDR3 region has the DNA TGTGCCAGCAGCATCGATCCTATAGGGGGAACTGGAAACACCATATATTTT. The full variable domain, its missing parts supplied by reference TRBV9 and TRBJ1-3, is DSGVTQTPKHLITATGQRVTLRCSPRSGDLSVYWYQQSLDQGLQFLIQYYNGEERAKGNILERFSAQQFPDLHSELNLSSLELGDSALYFCASSIDPIGGTGNTIYFGEGSWLTVV.

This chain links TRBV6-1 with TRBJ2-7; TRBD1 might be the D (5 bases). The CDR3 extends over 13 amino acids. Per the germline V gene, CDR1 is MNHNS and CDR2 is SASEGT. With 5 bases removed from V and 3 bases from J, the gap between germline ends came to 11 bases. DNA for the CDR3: TGTGCCAGCAGTTTAAGAGGACACTACGAGCAGTACGTC. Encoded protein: CASSLRGHYEQYV.

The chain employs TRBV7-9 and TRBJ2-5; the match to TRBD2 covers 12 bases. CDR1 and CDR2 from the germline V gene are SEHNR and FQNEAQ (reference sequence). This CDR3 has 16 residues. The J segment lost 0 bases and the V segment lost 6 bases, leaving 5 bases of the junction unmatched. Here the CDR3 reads CASRGTSGFYQETQYF. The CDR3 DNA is TGTGCCAGCAGAGGGACTAGCGGGTTTTACCAAGAGACCCAGTACTTC. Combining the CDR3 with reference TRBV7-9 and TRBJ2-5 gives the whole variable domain DTGVSQNPRHKITKRGQNVTFRCDPISEHNRLYWYRQTLGQGPEFLTYFQNEAQLEKSRLLSDRFSAERPKGSFSTLEIQRTEQGDSAMYLCASRGTSGFYQETQYFGPGTRLLVL.

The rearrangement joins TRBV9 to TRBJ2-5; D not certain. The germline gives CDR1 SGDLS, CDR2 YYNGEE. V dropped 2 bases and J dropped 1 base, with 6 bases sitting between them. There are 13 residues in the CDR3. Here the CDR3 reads CASSVASQETQYF. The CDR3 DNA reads TGTGCCAGCAGCGTCGCGTCCCAAGAGACCCAGTACTTC.

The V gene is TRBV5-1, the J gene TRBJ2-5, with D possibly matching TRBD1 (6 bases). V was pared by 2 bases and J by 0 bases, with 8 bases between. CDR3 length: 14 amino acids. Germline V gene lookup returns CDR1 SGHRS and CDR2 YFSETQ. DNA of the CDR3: TGCGCCAGCAGCTTCCAGGGGAACCAAGAGACCCAGTACTTC. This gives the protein CASSFQGNQETQYF.

The CDR3 DNA follows: TGTGCCAGCAGCTTAAACAGCCCTAACTATGGCTACACCTTC. The encoded protein is CASSLNSPNYGYTF. The chain carries TRBV11-1 and TRBJ1-2; D uncertain. Between the trimmed V and J ends, which lost 2 bases and 0 bases, there was a span of 7 bases. The germline CDR1 and CDR2 sequences are SGHAT and FQDESV (reference sequence). The CDR3 sequence is 14 residues long. The full variable domain, with the rest looked up from reference TRBV11-1 and TRBJ1-2, is EAEVAQSPRYKITEKSQAVAFWCDPISGHATLYWYRQILGQGPELLVQFQDESVVDDSQLPKDRFSAERLKGVDSTLKIQPAELGDSAMYLCASSLNSPNYGYTFGSGTRLTVV.